This is a list of T cell receptor beta chains from one sample in a study of blood T cell repertoires in COVID-19. Profiled with immunoSEQ multiplex PCR; TCRdb holds only in-frame clones, not every one. The table lists around 100,000 clones, 85% of them singletons. The source material was peripheral blood. The origin of the receptors is a man aged 45-65 years with active or convalescent COVID-19. Each CDR3 is given with its conserved first and last residue. The order of the fields is J gene, V gene, D gene, clone size, CDR3 DNA, CDR3 protein. D genes are given only for firm matches. For some rows the clone size is stated as once, few or many, or as a class when expanded; others skip it.

J: TRBJ1-4
V: TRBV28
D: NA
size: NA
DNA: TGTGCCAGCAGTCCCTCACAGGGAATATCTGGGAAACTGTTTTTT
CDR3: CASSPSQGISGKLFF

J: TRBJ2-1
V: TRBV7-2
D: NA
size: NA
DNA: TGTGCCAGCAGCCTCCGGCGGAGGGATGAGCAGTTCTTC
CDR3: CASSLRRRDEQFF

J: TRBJ1-2
V: TRBV6-5
D: NA
size: few
DNA: TGTGCCAGCATTCCCCACAGTTCAGCCAACTATGGCTACACCTTC
CDR3: CASIPHSSANYGYTF

J: TRBJ2-1
V: TRBV7-3
D: NA
size: NA
DNA: TGTGCCAGCAGCTTAGACAGCCACAATGAGCAGTTCTTC
CDR3: CASSLDSHNEQFF

J: TRBJ1-6
V: TRBV5-8
D: TRBD1
size: NA
DNA: TGTGCCAGCAGACTGACAGGGTCTTCACCCCTCCACTTT
CDR3: CASRLTGSSPLHF

J: TRBJ1-5
V: TRBV7-8
D: NA
size: NA
DNA: TGTGCCAGCAGCTCAAGGGTAGGACAGAGCAATCAGCCCCAGCATTTT
CDR3: CASSSRVGQSNQPQHF

J: TRBJ1-1
V: TRBV19
D: NA
size: once
DNA: TGTGCCAGTAGTATACCAGGGGCAGTCACTGAAGCTTTCTTT
CDR3: CASSIPGAVTEAFF

J: TRBJ2-5
V: TRBV10-3
D: NA
size: NA
DNA: TGTGCCATCAGCGGGACTGCCGATCGAAAAGAGACCCAGTACTTC
CDR3: CAISGTADRKETQYF

J: TRBJ1-1
V: TRBV11-2
D: NA
size: NA
DNA: TGTGCCAGCAGCTCGCAGGGCTCGGACACTGAAGCTTTCTTT
CDR3: CASSSQGSDTEAFF

J: TRBJ2-1
V: TRBV7-9
D: NA
size: NA
DNA: TGTGCCAGCAGCTGGAGGATCGACTCCTACAATGAGCAGTTCTTC
CDR3: CASSWRIDSYNEQFF

J: TRBJ2-5
V: TRBV5-1
D: NA
size: NA
DNA: TGCGCCAGCAGCTTAGGATTCGGGACTTATGTGGAGACCCAGTACTTC
CDR3: CASSLGFGTYVETQYF

J: TRBJ1-2
V: TRBV19
D: NA
size: NA
DNA: TGTGCCAGTAGCCCCATCAACTATGGCTACACCTTC
CDR3: CASSPINYGYTF

J: TRBJ2-3
V: TRBV7-9
D: NA
size: NA
DNA: TGTGCCAGCAGCCCCCGTAGCGGCCCCGATACGCAGTATTTT
CDR3: CASSPRSGPDTQYF

J: TRBJ2-3
V: TRBV19
D: TRBD1
size: NA
DNA: TGTGCCAGTAGTTCGCTGGGACAGGGCCCCACAGATACGCAGTATTTT
CDR3: CASSSLGQGPTDTQYF

J: TRBJ2-5
V: TRBV30
D: TRBD2
size: few
DNA: TGTGCCTGGAGGAGTAGCGGGACGGTAAAGACCCAGTACTTC
CDR3: CAWRSSGTVKTQYF

J: TRBJ1-4
V: TRBV18
D: TRBD1
size: NA
DNA: TGTGCCAGCTCTAGGGACAGGAGAGATGAAAAACTGTTTTTT
CDR3: CASSRDRRDEKLFF

J: TRBJ2-7
V: TRBV7-3
D: NA
size: NA
DNA: TGTGCCAGCAGCCCTGCGGACAGCACCTACGAGCAGTACTTC
CDR3: CASSPADSTYEQYF

J: TRBJ1-3
V: TRBV28
D: NA
size: once
DNA: TGTGCCAGCAGCCAACCCTCCCTCATGAGCTCTGGAAACACCATATATTTT
CDR3: CASSQPSLMSSGNTIYF

J: TRBJ2-5
V: TRBV11-3
D: NA
size: NA
DNA: TGTGCCAGCAGCCCCTCCGGAGGGCTCCAAGAGACCCAGTACTTC
CDR3: CASSPSGGLQETQYF

J: TRBJ2-3
V: TRBV11-2
D: NA
size: once
DNA: TGTGCCAGCAGCTTCGAAGCTACAGATACGCAGTATTTT
CDR3: CASSFEATDTQYF

J: TRBJ2-3
V: TRBV28
D: NA
size: NA
DNA: TGTACTACAAGGGGGGGTATAACAGATACGCAGTATTTT
CDR3: CTTRGGITDTQYF

J: TRBJ2-1
V: TRBV6-5
D: TRBD2
size: NA
DNA: TGTGCCAGCAGTTACCCCCAGCGGGAGGTAAATGAGCAGTTCTTC
CDR3: CASSYPQREVNEQFF

J: TRBJ2-5
V: TRBV19
D: TRBD1
size: NA
DNA: TGTGCCAGTAGTATCCAGACAGGGGGGCTCCAGTACTTC
CDR3: CASSIQTGGLQYF

J: TRBJ2-7
V: TRBV3-1/TRBV3-2
D: TRBD2
size: NA
DNA: TGTGCCAGCAGCCAAGCCGGACTAGCGGAGCACTACGAGCAGTACTTC
CDR3: CASSQAGLAEHYEQYF

J: TRBJ1-2
V: TRBV3-1/TRBV3-2
D: NA
size: NA
DNA: TGTGCCAGCAGCAGACAGACCTACTATGGCTACACCTTC
CDR3: CASSRQTYYGYTF

J: TRBJ1-1
V: TRBV7-9
D: NA
size: NA
DNA: TGTGCCAGCAGCCTGATCGGGACTGAAGCTTTCTTT
CDR3: CASSLIGTEAFF

J: TRBJ2-1
V: TRBV11-3
D: NA
size: few
DNA: TGTGCCAGCAGCTTAGGCCTGGCTGGCTCCTACAATGAGCAGTTCTTC
CDR3: CASSLGLAGSYNEQFF

J: TRBJ2-3
V: TRBV6-5
D: NA
size: NA
DNA: TGTGCCAGCAGACCCATAGGGGCTGGAACAGATACGCAGTATTTT
CDR3: CASRPIGAGTDTQYF

J: TRBJ2-3
V: TRBV24-1
D: TRBD2
size: NA
DNA: TGTGCCACCAGTGATCCTGGACTAGCGGGGGCAGATACGCAGTATTTT
CDR3: CATSDPGLAGADTQYF

J: TRBJ2-1
V: TRBV3-1/TRBV3-2
D: NA
size: NA
DNA: TGTGCCAGCAGCCAAAGGATTAGGGGCTCCTACAATGAGCAGTTCTTC
CDR3: CASSQRIRGSYNEQFF

J: TRBJ1-4
V: TRBV5-1
D: TRBD1
size: NA
DNA: TGCGCCAGCAGCTTGGCGACAGGGGAGGAAAAACTGTTTTTT
CDR3: CASSLATGEEKLFF

J: TRBJ2-3
V: TRBV7-9
D: NA
size: once
DNA: TGTGCCAGCAGCTTAGCGGGAGGACCGCAGTATTTT
CDR3: CASSLAGGPQYF

J: TRBJ2-7
V: TRBV7-2
D: TRBD2
size: NA
DNA: TGTGCCAGCAGCCAAGCGCCGGGACTAGCGGGAAACGAGCAGTACTTC
CDR3: CASSQAPGLAGNEQYF

J: TRBJ2-1
V: TRBV7-8
D: TRBD2
size: NA
DNA: TGTGCCAGCAGCGCCAGACTAGCGGACCTCCCTGGGTTCGAGCAGTTCTTC
CDR3: CASSARLADLPGFEQFF

J: TRBJ1-1
V: TRBV10-3
D: TRBD1
size: NA
DNA: TGTGCCATCAGCCGCGGGACAGCCCAGGTGACTGAAGCTTTCTTT
CDR3: CAISRGTAQVTEAFF

J: TRBJ2-7
V: TRBV6-5
D: NA
size: NA
DNA: TGTGCCAGCACCCAAGAGTACTACGAGCAGTACTTC
CDR3: CASTQEYYEQYF

J: TRBJ2-7
V: TRBV24-1
D: TRBD1
size: NA
DNA: TGTGCCACCAGTGATGCGCAGGGGGCAAGGGAGCAGTACTTC
CDR3: CATSDAQGAREQYF

J: TRBJ1-2
V: TRBV6-1
D: NA
size: NA
DNA: TGTGCCAGCAGTGAGGGGAGTGTTAACTATGGCTACACCTTC
CDR3: CASSEGSVNYGYTF

J: TRBJ1-2
V: TRBV5-5
D: NA
size: NA
DNA: TGTGCCAGCAGCGACTTTAATGGCTACACCTTC
CDR3: CASSDFNGYTF

J: TRBJ2-7
V: TRBV30
D: TRBD1
size: NA
DNA: TGTGCCTGGAGTCATGGACAGGCTAGCTCCTACGAGCAGTACTTC
CDR3: CAWSHGQASSYEQYF

J: TRBJ2-2
V: TRBV5-1
D: TRBD2
size: NA
DNA: TGCGCCAGCAGCTTCAGCTCGGACTCGGGAGGGTCCGGGGAGCTGTTTTTT
CDR3: CASSFSSDSGGSGELFF

J: TRBJ2-7
V: TRBV2
D: NA
size: NA
DNA: TGTGCCAGCAACCAGGGACACAACTACGAGCAGTACTTC
CDR3: CASNQGHNYEQYF

J: TRBJ1-6
V: TRBV2
D: NA
size: NA
DNA: TGTGCCAGCAGTGATAGGGCAAGGGGGAGCATATCACCCCTCCACTTT
CDR3: CASSDRARGSISPLHF

J: TRBJ1-2
V: TRBV27
D: TRBD1
size: NA
DNA: TGTGCCACAGGCCCTTCTGACAGGGGGAATGGCTACACCTTC
CDR3: CATGPSDRGNGYTF

J: TRBJ2-1
V: TRBV9
D: NA
size: NA
DNA: TGTGCCAGCAGCGACGTATTTAGCGGCAATGAGCAGTTCTTC
CDR3: CASSDVFSGNEQFF

J: TRBJ1-3
V: TRBV6-1
D: NA
size: few
DNA: TGTGCCAGCAGTGAATTCCGCAGGGCAGGAAACACCATATATTTT
CDR3: CASSEFRRAGNTIYF

J: TRBJ1-2
V: TRBV7-9
D: NA
size: many
DNA: TGTGCCAGCAGCCCCACCGGGACAAACTATGGCTACACCTTC
CDR3: CASSPTGTNYGYTF

J: TRBJ2-2
V: TRBV13
D: NA
size: NA
DNA: TGTGCCAGCAGCCCCGGGGGATTCACCGGGGAGCTGTTTTTT
CDR3: CASSPGGFTGELFF

J: TRBJ1-3
V: TRBV5-1
D: TRBD1
size: once
DNA: TGCGCCAGCCACCCAGGGGGCCCTGGAAACACCATATATTTT
CDR3: CASHPGGPGNTIYF

J: TRBJ2-3
V: TRBV6-1
D: NA
size: NA
DNA: TGTGCCAGCAGTGAAGTGGAGGACCCCACAGATACGCAGTATTTT
CDR3: CASSEVEDPTDTQYF

J: TRBJ2-5
V: TRBV5-1
D: NA
size: NA
DNA: TGCGCCAGCAGCTTGGGCAGGGTAAGAGAGACCCAGTACTTC
CDR3: CASSLGRVRETQYF

J: TRBJ2-7
V: TRBV19
D: NA
size: NA
DNA: TGTGCCAGTAGTATCTCGTCCGGGGGAGCCTCCTACGAGCAGTACTTC
CDR3: CASSISSGGASYEQYF

J: TRBJ1-1
V: TRBV19
D: NA
size: once
DNA: TGTGCCAGTAGAAACTTAGAGGGGGACACTGAAGCTTTCTTT
CDR3: CASRNLEGDTEAFF

J: TRBJ1-5
V: TRBV19
D: NA
size: NA
DNA: TGTGCCAGCAGAGACAAACTTAGCAATCAGCCCCAGCATTTT
CDR3: CASRDKLSNQPQHF

J: TRBJ1-1
V: TRBV28
D: NA
size: NA
DNA: TGTGCCAGCAGTTTGGTTCGGTGGCGCGGGAACACTGAAGCTTTCTTT
CDR3: CASSLVRWRGNTEAFF

J: TRBJ2-3
V: TRBV5-6
D: NA
size: NA
DNA: TGTGCCAGCAGCTTGGGTTCTTCAGATACGCAGTATTTT
CDR3: CASSLGSSDTQYF

J: TRBJ2-5
V: TRBV11-3
D: TRBD2
size: NA
DNA: TGTGCCAGCAGCCTTGGGACTAGCGGGCAAGAGACCCAGTACTTC
CDR3: CASSLGTSGQETQYF

J: TRBJ2-3
V: TRBV24-1
D: NA
size: NA
DNA: TGTGCCACCAGTGCTAGATCTTTCACAGATACGCAGTATTTT
CDR3: CATSARSFTDTQYF

J: TRBJ1-1
V: TRBV30
D: NA
size: NA
DNA: TGTGCCTGGATTAAAAACACTGAAGCTTTCTTT
CDR3: CAWIKNTEAFF

J: TRBJ1-1
V: TRBV30
D: NA
size: NA
DNA: TGTGCCTGGAGTGTACAGGAAAACACTGAAGCTTTCTTT
CDR3: CAWSVQENTEAFF